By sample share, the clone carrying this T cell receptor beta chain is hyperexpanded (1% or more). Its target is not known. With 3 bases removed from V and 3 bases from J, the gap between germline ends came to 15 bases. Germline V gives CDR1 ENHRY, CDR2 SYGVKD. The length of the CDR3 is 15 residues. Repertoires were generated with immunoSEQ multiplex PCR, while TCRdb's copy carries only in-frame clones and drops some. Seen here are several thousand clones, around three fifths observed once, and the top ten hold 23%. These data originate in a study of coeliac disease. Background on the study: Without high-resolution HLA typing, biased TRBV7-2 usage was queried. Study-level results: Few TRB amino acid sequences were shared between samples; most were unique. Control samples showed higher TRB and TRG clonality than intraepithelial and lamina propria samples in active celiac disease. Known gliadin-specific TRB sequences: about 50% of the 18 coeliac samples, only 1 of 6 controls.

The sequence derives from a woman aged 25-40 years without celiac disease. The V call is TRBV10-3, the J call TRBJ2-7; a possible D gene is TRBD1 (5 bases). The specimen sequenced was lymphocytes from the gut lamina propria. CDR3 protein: CAISDAGKVSYEQYF. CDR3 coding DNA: TGTGCCATCAGTGACGCAGGGAAAGTAAGCTACGAGCAGTACTTC.